This T cell receptor beta chain came from a study of cytomegalovirus exposure and HLA in healthy donors. About the research overall: HLA-typed donors were the source of roughly 80 million unique TCRs held in an early data release.

The junction had 3 bases not matched to a gene; V was cut back by 2 bases and J by 2 bases. This CDR3 has 15 amino acids. CDR1 and CDR2 (germline): SGDLS, YYNGEE. The PCR used 60 Vbeta and 13 Jbeta primers. Profiled with immunoSEQ multiplex PCR; TCRdb holds only in-frame clones, not every one. This table has about 94,000 clones, 70% to 85% appearing once. With regard to this clone: The antigen is undetermined.

Overall study results and limits: TCR beta V- and J-gene trimming was later associated with a missense DCLRE1C variant.

The clonotype was recovered from a man aged 25 to 40 in good health and CMV-seropositive. Source material: PBMCs. This rearrangement joins TRBV9 to TRBJ2-2; the match to TRBD2 covers 7 bases. CDR3 residues: CASSVTGGNTGELFF. CDR3 DNA: TGTGCCAGCAGCGTGACGGGGGGAAACACCGGGGAGCTGTTTTTT.